This T cell receptor (beta chain) was captured by sequencing in a study of blood T cells in healthy people across ages. Study-wide results and limits: Across samples, TCR beta diversity tracked strongly with naive T cell percentage.

This clonotype was seen just once. Antigen: not known. A much larger clone sits a single nucleotide away, making a read error possible. The use of a sample-barcoded 5' primer and a J-beta primer mix characterized a second PCR of about 7 to 12 cycles. Every cDNA molecule carried a tag from a template-switch adaptor bearing 12 random nucleotides. TCRdb analysed the 5' RACE reads with MiXCR anew, one entry per CDR3 protein. The sample includes about 1.8 million distinct CDR3 sequences, just under 50% seen only once; the top ten take approximately 2.1%. Unmatched junction bases numbered 2, after V lost 8 bases and J lost 0 bases. The CDR3 runs 14 residues. CDR1 SGHTA and CDR2 FQGNSA come from the germline V gene. Healthy Caucasians from Russia aged roughly 6 to 95 served as donors.

The sample was blood. This chain uses TRBV7-2 with TRBJ2-3; TRBD2 matches 10 bases. The sequence came from a woman aged 40 to 50 in good health. The CDR3 DNA sequence: TGTGCCAGCGGACTAGCGGCTAGCACAGATACGCAGTATTTT. Translating it yields CASGLAASTDTQYF. The full variable domain, completed using reference TRBV7-2 and TRBJ2-3, is GAGVSQSPSNKVTEKGKDVELRCDPISGHTALYWYRQSLGQGLEFLIYFQGNSAPDKSGLPSDRFSAERTGGSVSTLTIQRTQQEDSAVYLCASGLAASTDTQYFGPGTRLTVL.